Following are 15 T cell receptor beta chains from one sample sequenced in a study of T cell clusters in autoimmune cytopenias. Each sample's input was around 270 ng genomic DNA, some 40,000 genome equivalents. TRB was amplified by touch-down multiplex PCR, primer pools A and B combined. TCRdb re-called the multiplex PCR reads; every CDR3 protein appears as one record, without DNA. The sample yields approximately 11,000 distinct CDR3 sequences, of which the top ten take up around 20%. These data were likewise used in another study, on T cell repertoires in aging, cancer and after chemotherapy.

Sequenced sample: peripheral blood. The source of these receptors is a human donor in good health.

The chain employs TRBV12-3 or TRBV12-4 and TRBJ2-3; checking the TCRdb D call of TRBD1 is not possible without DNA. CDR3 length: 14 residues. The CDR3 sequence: CASSDRTGTDTQYF.

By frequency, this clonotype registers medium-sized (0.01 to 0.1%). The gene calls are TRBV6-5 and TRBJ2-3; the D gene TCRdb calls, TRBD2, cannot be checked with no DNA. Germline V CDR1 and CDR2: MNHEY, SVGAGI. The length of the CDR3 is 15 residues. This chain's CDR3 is CASSYSTSGADTQYF.

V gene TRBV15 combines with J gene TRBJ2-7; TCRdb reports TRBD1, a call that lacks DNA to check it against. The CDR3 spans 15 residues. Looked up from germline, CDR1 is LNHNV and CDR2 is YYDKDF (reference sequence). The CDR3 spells CATSTSTGGFDEQYF.

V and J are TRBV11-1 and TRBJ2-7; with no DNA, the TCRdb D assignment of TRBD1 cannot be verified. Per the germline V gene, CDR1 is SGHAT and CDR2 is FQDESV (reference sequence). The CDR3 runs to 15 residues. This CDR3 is CASSFYTGVSYEQYF.

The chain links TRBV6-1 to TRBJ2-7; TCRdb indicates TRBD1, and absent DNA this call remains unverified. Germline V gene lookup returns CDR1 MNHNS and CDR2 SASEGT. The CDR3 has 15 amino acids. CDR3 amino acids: CASSSGTVRPYEQYF.

The CDR3 sequence is CASSGAGFRGDTQYF. V and J are TRBV6-5 and TRBJ2-3; TCRdb's D call, TRBD1, is unchecked because there is no DNA. The CDR3 loop spans 15 amino acids. Germline loops: CDR1 MNHEY, CDR2 SVGAGI.

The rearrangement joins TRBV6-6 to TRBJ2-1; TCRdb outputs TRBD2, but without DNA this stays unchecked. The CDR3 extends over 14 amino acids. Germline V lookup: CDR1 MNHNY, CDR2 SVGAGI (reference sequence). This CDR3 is CASSLERGGGEQFF.

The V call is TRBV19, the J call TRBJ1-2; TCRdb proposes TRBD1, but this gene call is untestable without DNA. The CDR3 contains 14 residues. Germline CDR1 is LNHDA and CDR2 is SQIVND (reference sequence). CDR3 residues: CASSIVNRYYGYTF.

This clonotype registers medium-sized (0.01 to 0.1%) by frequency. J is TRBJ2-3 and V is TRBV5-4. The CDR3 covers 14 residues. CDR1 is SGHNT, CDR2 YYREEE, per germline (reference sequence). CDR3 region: CASSLDVEADTQYF. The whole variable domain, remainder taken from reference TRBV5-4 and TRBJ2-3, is ETGVTQSPTHLIKTRGQQVTLRCSSQSGHNTVSWYQQALGQGPQFIFQYYREEENGRGNFPPRFSGLQFPNYSSELNVNALELDDSALYLCASSLDVEADTQYFGPGTRLTVL.

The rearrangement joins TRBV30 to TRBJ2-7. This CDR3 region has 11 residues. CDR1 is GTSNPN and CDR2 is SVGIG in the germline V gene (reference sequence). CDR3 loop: CAWTHNYEQYF.

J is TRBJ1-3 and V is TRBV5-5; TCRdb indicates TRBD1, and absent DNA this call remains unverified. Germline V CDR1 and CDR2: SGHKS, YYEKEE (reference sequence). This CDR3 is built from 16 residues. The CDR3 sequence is CASSQGAGSSGNTIYF.

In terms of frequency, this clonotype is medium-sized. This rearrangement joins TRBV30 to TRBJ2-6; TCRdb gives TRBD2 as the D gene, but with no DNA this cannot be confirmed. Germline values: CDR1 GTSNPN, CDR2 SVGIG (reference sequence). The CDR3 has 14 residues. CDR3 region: CAWSSGKGANVLTF.

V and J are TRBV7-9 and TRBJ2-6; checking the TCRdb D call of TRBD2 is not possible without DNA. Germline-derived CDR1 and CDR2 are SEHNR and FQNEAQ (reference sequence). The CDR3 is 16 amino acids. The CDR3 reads CASNGGGLRGANVLTF. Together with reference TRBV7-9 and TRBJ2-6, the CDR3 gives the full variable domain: DTGVSQNPRHKITKRGQNVTFRCDPISEHNRLYWYRQTLGQGPEFLTYFQNEAQLEKSRLLSDRFSAERPKGSFSTLEIQRTEQGDSAMYLCASNGGGLRGANVLTFGAGSRLTVL.

The CDR3 here is CAWSAPVDTEAFF. The chain has TRBV30 and TRBJ1-1; TCRdb indicates TRBD1, and absent DNA this call remains unverified. This CDR3 contains 13 residues. Germline V gene sequence: CDR1 GTSNPN, CDR2 SVGIG (reference sequence).

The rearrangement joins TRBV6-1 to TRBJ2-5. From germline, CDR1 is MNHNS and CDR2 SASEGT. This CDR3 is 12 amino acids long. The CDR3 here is CASGTAQETQYF.